These 2 T cell receptor beta chains were all obtained from the same sample, sequenced in a study of identical twins. TCRdb redid the calling of the 5' RACE reads with MiXCR, one entry per CDR3 protein. The data contain some 1,600,000 distinct CDR3 sequences, about 30% of them singletons. The sequenced material came from cord blood. Source of these receptors: a newborn girl in good health.

There are many counts of this clonotype. The rearrangement links TRBV4-1 to TRBJ2-3, with D perhaps TRBD2 (5 bases). The CDR3 totals 15 residues. Germline V gene lookup returns CDR1 MGHRA and CDR2 YSYEKL. Trimming stripped 1 base from V and 0 bases from J, with 8 bases between. CDR3 in amino acids: CASSQARTSTDTQYF. The CDR3 DNA follows: TGCGCCAGCAGCCAAGCCCGGACTAGCACAGATACGCAGTATTTT.

This clonotype was seen more than once but under ten times. This chain links TRBV2 with TRBJ2-7, with 8 nucleotides matching TRBD2. Germline CDR1 reads SNHLY; CDR2 reads FYNNEI. CDR3 length equals 15 residues. J lost 0 bases, V lost 7 bases, and 8 bases had no gene match. The CDR3 is CASTTQLAASYEQYF. In DNA form, the CDR3 reads TGTGCCAGCACAACCCAACTAGCGGCCTCCTACGAGCAGTACTTC.